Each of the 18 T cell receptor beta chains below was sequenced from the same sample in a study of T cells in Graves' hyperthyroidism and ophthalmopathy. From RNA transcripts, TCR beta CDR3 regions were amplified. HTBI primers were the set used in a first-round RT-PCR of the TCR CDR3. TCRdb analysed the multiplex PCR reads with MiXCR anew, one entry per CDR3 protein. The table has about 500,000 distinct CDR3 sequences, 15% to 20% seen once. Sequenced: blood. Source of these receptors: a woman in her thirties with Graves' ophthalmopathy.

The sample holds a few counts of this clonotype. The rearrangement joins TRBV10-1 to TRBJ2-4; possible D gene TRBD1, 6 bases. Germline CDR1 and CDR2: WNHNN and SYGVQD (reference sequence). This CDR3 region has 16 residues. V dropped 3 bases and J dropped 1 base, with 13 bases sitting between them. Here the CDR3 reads CASSDGGENAKNIQYF. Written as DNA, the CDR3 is TGCGCCAGCAGTGATGGGGGCGAAAATGCCAAAAACATTCAGTACTTC.

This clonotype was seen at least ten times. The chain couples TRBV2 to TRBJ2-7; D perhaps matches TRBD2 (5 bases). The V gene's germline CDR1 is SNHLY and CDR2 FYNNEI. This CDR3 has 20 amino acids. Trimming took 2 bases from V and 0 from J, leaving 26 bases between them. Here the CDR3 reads CASSETGIRSWTQSSYEQYF. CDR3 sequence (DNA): TGTGCCAGCAGTGAAACCGGCATAAGGTCTTGGACTCAAAGCTCCTACGAGCAGTACTTC. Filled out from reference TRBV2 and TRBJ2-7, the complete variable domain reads EPEVTQTPSHQVTQMGQEVILRCVPISNHLYFYWYRQILGQKVEFLVSFYNNEISEKSEIFDDQFSVERPDGSNFTLKIRSTKLEDSAMYFCASSETGIRSWTQSSYEQYFGPGTRLTVT.

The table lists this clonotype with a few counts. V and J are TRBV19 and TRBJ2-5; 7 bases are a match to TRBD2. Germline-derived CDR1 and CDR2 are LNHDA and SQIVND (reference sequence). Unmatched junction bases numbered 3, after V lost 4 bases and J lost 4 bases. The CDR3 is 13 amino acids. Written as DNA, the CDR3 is TGTGCCAGTAGTAGCGGGAGATCAGAGACCCAGTACTTC. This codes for CASSSGRSETQYF.

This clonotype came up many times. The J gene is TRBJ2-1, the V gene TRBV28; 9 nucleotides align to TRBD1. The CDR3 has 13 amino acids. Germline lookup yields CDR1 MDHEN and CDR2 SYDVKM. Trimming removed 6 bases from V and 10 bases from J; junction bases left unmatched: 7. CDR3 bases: TGTGCCAGCAGAAGACAGGGGGTAGGCGAGCAGTTCTTC. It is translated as CASRRQGVGEQFF. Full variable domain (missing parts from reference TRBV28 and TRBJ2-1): DVKVTQSSRYLVKRTGEKVFLECVQDMDHENMFWYRQDPGLGLRLIYFSYDVKMKEKGDIPEGYSVSREKKERFSLILESASTNQTSMYLCASRRQGVGEQFFGPGTRLTVL.

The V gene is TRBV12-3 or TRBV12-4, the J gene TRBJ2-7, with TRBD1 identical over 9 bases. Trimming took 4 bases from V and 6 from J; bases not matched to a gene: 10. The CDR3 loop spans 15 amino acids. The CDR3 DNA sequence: TGTGCCAGCAGTTCCCCCCCGGGACAGGGTGCCGAGCAGTACTTC. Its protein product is CASSSPPGQGAEQYF.

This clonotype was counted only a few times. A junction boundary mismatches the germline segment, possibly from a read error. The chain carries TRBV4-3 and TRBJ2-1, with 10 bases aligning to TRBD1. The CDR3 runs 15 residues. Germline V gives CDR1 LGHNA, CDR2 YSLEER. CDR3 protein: CASSHRDRGIHERFF. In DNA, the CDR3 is TGCGCCAGCAGCCACCGGGACAGGGGTATCCATGAGCGGTTCTTC.

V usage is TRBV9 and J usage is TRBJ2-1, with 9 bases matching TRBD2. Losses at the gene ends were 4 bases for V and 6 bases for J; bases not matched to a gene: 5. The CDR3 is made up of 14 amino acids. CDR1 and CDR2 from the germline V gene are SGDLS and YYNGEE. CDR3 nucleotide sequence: TGTGCCAGCAGCTCCCGACTAGCGGCCAATGAGCAGTTCTTC. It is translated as CASSSRLAANEQFF.

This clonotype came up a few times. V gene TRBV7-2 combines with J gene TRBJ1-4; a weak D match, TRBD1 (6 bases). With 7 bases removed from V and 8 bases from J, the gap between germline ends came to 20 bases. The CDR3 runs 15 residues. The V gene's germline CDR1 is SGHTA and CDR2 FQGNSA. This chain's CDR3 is CASKPRGGGGEKLFF. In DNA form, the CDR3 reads TGTGCCAGCAAGCCTAGGGGGGGTGGTGGAGAAAAACTGTTTTTT.

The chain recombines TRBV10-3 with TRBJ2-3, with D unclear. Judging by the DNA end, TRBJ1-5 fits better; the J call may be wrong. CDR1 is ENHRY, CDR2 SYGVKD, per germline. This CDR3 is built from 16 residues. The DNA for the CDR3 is TGTGCCATCAATCGTCGAGCTAGCGGGAGTGGGGATACGCAGCATTTT. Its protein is CAINRRASGSGDTQHF.

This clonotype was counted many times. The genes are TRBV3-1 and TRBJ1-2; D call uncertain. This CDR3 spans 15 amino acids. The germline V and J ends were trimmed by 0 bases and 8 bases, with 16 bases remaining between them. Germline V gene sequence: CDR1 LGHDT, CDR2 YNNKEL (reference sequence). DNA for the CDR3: TGTGCCAGCAGCCAAGATACGGAGGCAGGTAGAGGCTACACCTTC. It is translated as CASSQDTEAGRGYTF.

CDR3 loop: CSVAGRGAFF. The CDR3 DNA sequence: TGCAGCGTGGCGGGGAGGGGAGCTTTCTTT. J is TRBJ1-1 and V is TRBV29-1; tentatively, D is TRBD1 (5 bases). The germline V and J ends were trimmed by 6 bases and 10 bases, with 12 bases remaining between them. The germline V gene encodes CDR1 SQVTM and CDR2 ANQGSEA. The CDR3 runs 10 residues.

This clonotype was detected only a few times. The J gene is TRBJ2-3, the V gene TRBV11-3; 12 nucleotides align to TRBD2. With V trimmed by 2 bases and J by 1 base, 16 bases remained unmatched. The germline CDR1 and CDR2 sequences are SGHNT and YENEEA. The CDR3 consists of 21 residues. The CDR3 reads CASSLPATSGSFPLGTDTQYF. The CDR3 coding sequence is TGTGCCAGCAGCTTACCCGCGACTAGCGGGAGTTTTCCCCTAGGCACAGATACGCAGTATTTT.

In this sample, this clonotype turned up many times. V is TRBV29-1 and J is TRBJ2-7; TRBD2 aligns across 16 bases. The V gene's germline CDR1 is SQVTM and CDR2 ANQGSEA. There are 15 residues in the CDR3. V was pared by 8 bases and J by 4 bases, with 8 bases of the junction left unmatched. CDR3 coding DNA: TGCAGCATACGGGGGACTAGCGGGAGGGCGTACGAGCAGTACTTC. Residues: CSIRGTSGRAYEQYF.

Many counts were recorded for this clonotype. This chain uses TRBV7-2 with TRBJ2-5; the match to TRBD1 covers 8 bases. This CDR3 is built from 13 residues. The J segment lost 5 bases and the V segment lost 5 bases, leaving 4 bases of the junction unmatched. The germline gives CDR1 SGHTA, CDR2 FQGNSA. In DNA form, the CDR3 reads TGTGCCAGCAGCGGACAGGGTCGGGAGACCCAGTACTTC. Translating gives CASSGQGRETQYF.

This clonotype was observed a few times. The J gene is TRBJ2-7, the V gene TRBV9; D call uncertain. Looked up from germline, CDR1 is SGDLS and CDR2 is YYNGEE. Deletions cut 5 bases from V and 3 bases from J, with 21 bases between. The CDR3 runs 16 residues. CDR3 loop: CASSEEPTVKDYEQYF. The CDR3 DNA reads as TGTGCCAGCAGTGAAGAACCAACGGTGAAAGACTACGAGCAGTACTTC.

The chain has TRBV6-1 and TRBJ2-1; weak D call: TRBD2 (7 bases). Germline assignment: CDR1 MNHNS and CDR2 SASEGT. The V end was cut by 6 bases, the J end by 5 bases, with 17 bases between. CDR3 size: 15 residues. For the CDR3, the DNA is TGTGCCAGCAGCTCACAGTGGGGGGGGCACAATGAGCAGTTCTTC. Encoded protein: CASSSQWGGHNEQFF.

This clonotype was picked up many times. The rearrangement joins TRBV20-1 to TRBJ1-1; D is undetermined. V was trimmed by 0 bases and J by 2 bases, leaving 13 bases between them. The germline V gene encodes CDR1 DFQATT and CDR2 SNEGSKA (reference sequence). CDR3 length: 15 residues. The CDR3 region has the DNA TGCAGTGCTAGAGATAGTTGGCTGACCAACACTGAAGCTTTCTTT. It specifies CSARDSWLTNTEAFF.

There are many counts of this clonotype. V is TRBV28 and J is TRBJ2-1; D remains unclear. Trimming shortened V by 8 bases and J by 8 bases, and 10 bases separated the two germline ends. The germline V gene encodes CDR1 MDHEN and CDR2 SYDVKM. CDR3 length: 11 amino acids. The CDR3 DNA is TGTGCCAGCTGTACTCTTGATGAGCAGTTCTTC. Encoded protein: CASCTLDEQFF.